One sample yielded the 19 T cell receptor beta chains listed below, sequenced in a study of blood T cells in healthy people across ages. The authors ran a second PCR of 7 to 11 cycles using a sample-barcoded 5' primer and a J-beta primer mix. TCRdb re-analysed the 5' RACE reads in MiXCR, keeping a single row per CDR3 protein. The sample includes 700,000 to 950,000 distinct CDR3 sequences, more than 40% of them seen just once. The sequencing sample was made of blood. The receptors were gathered from an older woman in good health.

The chain joins TRBV4-1 to TRBJ2-6; 11 nucleotides agree with TRBD2. After removal of 3 bases from V and 2 bases from J, the junction contained 9 bases not matched to a gene. The length of the CDR3 is 19 residues. Germline-derived CDR1 and CDR2 are MGHRA and YSYEKL. CDR3 sequence reads: CASSQDSGGASPGANVLTF. The CDR3 DNA follows: TGCGCCAGCAGCCAGGATAGCGGGGGGGCATCACCTGGGGCCAACGTCCTGACTTTC.

This clonotype has more than one count but fewer than ten. The chain joins TRBV5-6 to TRBJ2-1, with 7 bases matching TRBD1. The length of the CDR3 is 13 residues. V lost 4 bases and J lost 8; bases outside the gene matches: 6. Germline V gene lookup returns CDR1 SGHDT and CDR2 YYEEEE. The CDR3 loop is CASSLYTGDEQFF. In DNA, the CDR3 is TGTGCCAGCAGCCTATACACAGGGGATGAGCAGTTCTTC.

This rearrangement joins TRBV7-2 to TRBJ1-5; 10 bases line up with TRBD1. J lost 6 bases, V lost 3 bases, and 5 bases had no gene match. This CDR3 region has 15 residues. Germline CDR1 SGHTA, CDR2 FQGNSA. This CDR3 reads CASSLSWTGGQPQHF. The CDR3, as DNA: TGTGCCAGCAGCTTGTCTTGGACAGGGGGTCAGCCCCAGCATTTT.

The chain recombines TRBV27 with TRBJ2-7; no clear D. Trimming stripped 2 bases from V and 2 bases from J, with 13 bases between. In germline, CDR1 is MNHEY, CDR2 SMNVEV (reference sequence). The CDR3 runs 15 residues. CDR3 amino acids: CASSLGVDGAYEQYF. CDR3 bases: TGTGCCAGCAGTTTAGGGGTGGACGGAGCCTACGAGCAGTACTTC.

The V gene is TRBV12-3 or TRBV12-4, the J gene TRBJ2-3, with TRBD2 matching over 9 bases. The CDR3 has 15 amino acids. Trimming removed 6 bases from V and 5 bases from J; junction bases left unmatched: 9. The CDR3 sequence: CASREIAGVGDTQYF. The CDR3, as DNA: TGTGCCAGCAGGGAAATAGCGGGAGTGGGAGATACGCAGTATTTT.

This clonotype was observed at least ten times. J is TRBJ1-2 and V is TRBV7-2; tentatively, D is TRBD1 (5 bases). V lost 2 bases and J 4 bases, leaving 8 bases between the germline ends. The CDR3 covers 13 residues. CDR1 and CDR2 (germline): SGHTA, FQGNSA. CDR3: CASSLTGPYGYTF. CDR3 coding DNA: TGTGCCAGCAGCTTAACAGGCCCCTATGGCTACACCTTC. Using reference TRBV7-2 and TRBJ1-2 for the parts outside the CDR3, the full variable domain is GAGVSQSPSNKVTEKGKDVELRCDPISGHTALYWYRQSLGQGLEFLIYFQGNSAPDKSGLPSDRFSAERTGGSVSTLTIQRTQQEDSAVYLCASSLTGPYGYTFGSGTRLTVV.

The CDR3 loop reads CASSLPLGGPYNEQFF. In DNA form, the CDR3 reads TGTGCCAGCAGCCTTCCACTAGGGGGCCCCTACAATGAGCAGTTCTTC. The V gene is TRBV6-2 or TRBV6-3, the J gene TRBJ2-1, with 7 bases that match TRBD1. J gave up 2 bases and V 6 bases, and 10 bases lay outside the gene matches. The CDR3 is made up of 16 amino acids. Germline CDR1 MNHEY, CDR2 SVGEGT.

The chain employs TRBV11-2 and TRBJ2-5; 8 positions match TRBD2. V was pared by 1 base and J by 10 bases, with 11 bases of the junction left unmatched. This CDR3 region has 15 residues. Germline V gene data show CDR1 as SGHAT and CDR2 as FQNNGV. CDR3 nucleotides: TGTGCCAGCAGCTTAGGCCTAGCGGGTACTAGGAGCCAGTACTTC. Its translation is CASSLGLAGTRSQYF. The variable domain in full, with the rest retrieved from reference TRBV11-2 and TRBJ2-5, is EAGVAQSPRYKIIEKRQSVAFWCNPISGHATLYWYQQILGQGPKLLIQFQNNGVVDDSQLPKDRFSAERLKGVDSTLKIQPAKLEDSAVYLCASSLGLAGTRSQYFGPGTRLLVL.

Note on this clonotype: This clone may be a read error of a much larger clone one base away. V and J are TRBV29-1 and TRBJ2-1, with 7 bases identical to TRBD2. CDR3 length equals 13 residues. V shed 7 bases and J 2 bases; nucleotides not matched to a gene: 5. The germline V gene encodes CDR1 SQVTM and CDR2 ANQGSEA. The CDR3 bases are TGCAGCGGGGGGGGACCAGCCTACAATGAGCAGTTCTTC. Translating gives CSGGGPAYNEQFF.

The V gene is TRBV27, the J gene TRBJ2-1, with a possible D match to TRBD2 (6 bases). CDR1 is MNHEY and CDR2 is SMNVEV in the germline V gene (reference sequence). This CDR3 contains 13 residues. Trimming removed 8 bases from V and 2 bases from J, with 10 bases in between. The CDR3 bases are TGTGCCAGCTGTCGCGGGACCTACAATGAGCAGTTCTTC. The encoded protein is CASCRGTYNEQFF.

The J gene is TRBJ2-4, the V gene TRBV7-9, with D tentatively TRBD2 (7 bases). This CDR3 is 14 amino acids long. Trimming left V 2 bases short and J 6 bases short, with 11 bases between. Per the germline V gene, CDR1 is SEHNR and CDR2 is FQNEAQ (reference sequence). The CDR3 nucleotides are TGTGCCAGCAGCTTAAGGGGGGGCGGAAACATTCAGTACTTC. Amino acid sequence: CASSLRGGGNIQYF. The full variable domain, with the rest looked up from reference TRBV7-9 and TRBJ2-4, is DTGVSQNPRHKITKRGQNVTFRCDPISEHNRLYWYRQTLGQGPEFLTYFQNEAQLEKSRLLSDRFSAERPKGSFSTLEIQRTEQGDSAMYLCASSLRGGGNIQYFGAGTRLSVL.

This clonotype was seen many times. The chain carries TRBV29-1 and TRBJ2-5; D possibly corresponds to TRBD1 (6 bases). The CDR3 has 15 amino acids. V shed 6 bases and J shed 3 bases, with 20 bases lying between them. In germline, CDR1 is SQVTM, CDR2 ANQGSEA. The CDR3 DNA sequence: TGCAGCGTCCAAACCCTAGGGGGTTTGAAAGAGACCCAGTACTTC. It translates to CSVQTLGGLKETQYF. Looking up the rest from reference TRBV29-1 and TRBJ2-5 gives the full variable domain: SAVISQKPSRDICQRGTSLTIQCQVDSQVTMMFWYRQQPGQSLTLIATANQGSEATYESGFVIDKFPISRPNLTFSTLTVSNMSPEDSSIYLCSVQTLGGLKETQYFGPGTRLLVL.

This chain joins TRBV12-3 or TRBV12-4 and TRBJ1-6, with D hard to call. V lost 2 bases and J lost 2, with 10 bases in between. The CDR3 is made up of 16 amino acids. In DNA, the CDR3 is TGTGCCAGCAGTTTAAGACGGCCGACCTATAATTCACCCCTCCACTTT. The encoded protein is CASSLRRPTYNSPLHF.

CDR3 sequence: CATGTRPYEQYF. The CDR3 DNA reads TGTGCCACTGGGACTAGACCCTACGAGCAGTACTTC. V is TRBV28 and J is TRBJ2-7, with 8 positions matching TRBD2. The ends lost 10 bases at V and 2 bases at J; junction bases unmatched: 4. Germline CDR1 MDHEN, CDR2 SYDVKM. This CDR3 is 12 amino acids long.

This clonotype has only one observation. The chain uses TRBV29-1 and TRBJ2-4, with 10 bases aligning to TRBD2. The J call is uncertain, as TRBJ2-5 better fits the DNA end. The germline CDR1 and CDR2 sequences are SQVTM and ANQGSEA. This CDR3 spans 13 amino acids. CDR3 DNA: TGCAGCGTTGTTTCTAGCGGGGGAGAGACCCAGTACTTC. The encoded protein is CSVVSSGGETQYF.

The chain combines TRBV20-1 with TRBJ2-5, with 8 bases lining up with TRBD2. Trimming at V came to 3 bases and at J to 2 bases, leaving 5 bases not matched to a gene. The CDR3 sequence is 14 residues long. Germline V lookup: CDR1 DFQATT, CDR2 SNEGSKA (reference sequence). CDR3 residues: CSASIAGGQETQYF. DNA for the CDR3: TGCAGTGCTAGTATTGCGGGGGGACAAGAGACCCAGTACTTC.

The chain recombines TRBV3-1 with TRBJ2-1, with 12 bases aligning to TRBD2. V lost 3 bases to trimming and J lost 8 bases; unmatched junction nucleotides: 11. This CDR3 region has 17 residues. Germline V lookup: CDR1 LGHDT, CDR2 YNNKEL (reference sequence). CDR3: CASSHSSLAGGYHEQFF. The CDR3 DNA reads as TGTGCCAGCAGCCATTCGTCGCTAGCGGGGGGGTACCATGAGCAGTTCTTC.

The chain has TRBV20-1 and TRBJ2-2, with D perhaps being TRBD1 or TRBD2 (5 bases each). CDR1 is DFQATT, CDR2 SNEGSKA, per germline (reference sequence). The CDR3 contains 13 residues. Trimming pared 6 bases from V and 0 bases from J, leaving 8 bases between. The CDR3 coding sequence is TGCAGTGCCCTGGGACCGAACACCGGGGAGCTGTTTTTT. As protein: CSALGPNTGELFF.

This clonotype was observed a few times. The chain uses TRBV7-2 and TRBJ2-1, with D maybe TRBD2 (6 bases). Trimming removed 5 bases at V and 9 bases at J, with 17 bases between. Germline values: CDR1 SGHTA, CDR2 FQGNSA. The CDR3 sequence is 14 residues long. In DNA form, the CDR3 reads TGTGCCAGCAGCCCATACGGGGAGGTGGGTGAGCAGTTCTTC. This codes for CASSPYGEVGEQFF.